One and the same sample provided the 25 T cell receptor beta chains below, sequenced in a study of identical twins. TCRdb re-analysed the 5' RACE reads in MiXCR, keeping a single row per CDR3 protein. The data show around 280,000 distinct CDR3 sequences, about 8.3% seen once. The data also belong to a second study, concerning yellow fever vaccine responses in identical twins.

Sequenced sample: memory (CD45RO+) T cells sorted from blood. All receptors come from a woman between 18 and 30 years old in good health.

This clonotype was seen ten or more times. The chain joins TRBV10-3 to TRBJ2-3; 7 bases line up with TRBD1. J was trimmed by 4 bases and V by 3 bases; bases with no gene match: 7. The CDR3 covers 15 residues. Germline V gene lookup returns CDR1 ENHRY and CDR2 SYGVKD. In nucleotides, the CDR3 is TGTGCCATCAGTGATGAGAGGGGGCGATCAGATACGCAGTATTTT. Its translation: CAISDERGRSDTQYF.

This clonotype was counted many times. The rearrangement joins TRBV28 to TRBJ1-6; 10 nucleotides align to TRBD1. CDR3 length: 13 amino acids. Trimming at V came to 9 bases and at J to 10 bases, leaving 6 bases not matched to a gene. Looked up from germline, CDR1 is MDHEN and CDR2 is SYDVKM. In nucleotides, the CDR3 is TGTGCCAGTAGAGGACAGGGGGAATCACCCCTCCACTTT. Amino acids: CASRGQGESPLHF. Together with reference TRBV28 and TRBJ1-6, the CDR3 gives the full variable domain: DVKVTQSSRYLVKRTGEKVFLECVQDMDHENMFWYRQDPGLGLRLIYFSYDVKMKEKGDIPEGYSVSREKKERFSLILESASTNQTSMYLCASRGQGESPLHFGNGTRLTVT.

The J gene is TRBJ2-1, the V gene TRBV5-1; 10 positions agree with TRBD2. The germline V gene has CDR1 SGHRS and CDR2 YFSETQ. The CDR3 extends over 17 amino acids. The ends lost 0 bases at V and 6 bases at J; junction bases unmatched: 9. The CDR3 DNA reads TGCGCCAGCAGCTTGGCCATCCTAGCGGGAGCGTCCAATGAGCAGTTCTTC. Its protein product is CASSLAILAGASNEQFF.

This chain uses TRBV28 with TRBJ1-2, with 7 bases matching TRBD1. CDR1 is MDHEN and CDR2 is SYDVKM in the germline V gene. Trimming cost V 5 bases and J 5 bases; bases outside gene matches: 14. The CDR3 has 16 amino acids. The CDR3 bases are TGTGCCAGCAGTAACCCGCCGGGACAGCAAATGTATGGCTACACCTTC. This translates into CASSNPPGQQMYGYTF.

Only a few counts were recorded for this clonotype. The chain joins TRBV11-1 to TRBJ1-5; D is undetermined. Germline values: CDR1 SGHAT, CDR2 FQDESV (reference sequence). This CDR3 has 13 residues. V was trimmed by 4 bases and J by 2 bases, leaving 6 bases between them. CDR3 sequence (DNA): TGTGCCAGCAGCTCTGCAGGCAATCAGCCCCAGCATTTT. This translates into CASSSAGNQPQHF.

This clonotype was counted ten times or more. This chain uses TRBV12-3 or TRBV12-4 with TRBJ1-5; unclear D gene. V gave up 5 bases and J gave up 1 base, with 18 bases separating them. CDR3 size: 17 residues. CDR3 protein: CASSPRAGRGSNQPQHF. The CDR3 DNA follows: TGTGCCAGCAGTCCGAGGGCCGGGCGGGGAAGCAATCAGCCCCAGCATTTT.

This clonotype has a handful of counts. The chain has TRBV15 and TRBJ1-2, with D perhaps matching TRBD1 (5 bases). Germline lookup yields CDR1 LNHNV and CDR2 YYDKDF (reference sequence). The germline V and J ends were trimmed by 1 base and 13 bases, with 22 bases remaining between them. The CDR3 is 15 amino acids. CDR3 sequence (DNA): TGTGCCACCAGCAGAGGAAATCTTCTGGGAGGGGCGGGCACCTTC. This codes for CATSRGNLLGGAGTF.

As for this clonotype: Since the CDR3 does not end with the conserved phenylalanine or tryptophan, this likely comes from a read error. The rearrangement uses TRBV25-1 and TRBJ2-1, with D possibly TRBD1 on 6 matching bases. Trimming cost V 0 bases and J 5 bases, with 14 bases left between them. Germline loops: CDR1 MGHDK, CDR2 SYGVNS. The CDR3 extends over 16 amino acids. CDR3 amino acids: CASSEYSRGSDNEQFY. Here the CDR3 DNA reads TGTGCCAGCAGTGAATATAGCAGGGGTAGTGACAATGAGCAGTTCTAC.

This clonotype was counted ten times or more. The chain has TRBV5-1 and TRBJ1-1, with 7 bases matching TRBD1. The CDR3 is made up of 12 amino acids. Germline V lookup: CDR1 SGHRS, CDR2 YFSETQ. The V segment lost 4 bases and the J segment 7 bases; nucleotides outside the gene matches: 4. CDR3 coding DNA: TGCGCCAGCAGCCGGGACAGAGTTGAAGCTTTCTTT. Translation: CASSRDRVEAFF.

This clonotype came up many times. This chain uses TRBV10-1 with TRBJ2-2; D gene uncertain. Trimming left V 0 bases short and J 3 bases short, with 8 bases between. CDR1 is WNHNN and CDR2 is SYGVQD in the germline V gene (reference sequence). This CDR3 is built from 15 residues. Here the CDR3 DNA reads TGCGCCAGCAGTGAGTCGGGTAGGGACACCGGGGAGCTGTTTTTT. It specifies CASSESGRDTGELFF.

This clonotype was counted between two and nine times. The chain uses TRBV28 and TRBJ2-5, with 7 bases that match TRBD2. The germline CDR1 and CDR2 sequences are MDHEN and SYDVKM. The V and J ends lost 0 bases and 5 bases, in that order; junction bases with no gene match: 6. The CDR3 length is 15 residues. The CDR3 loop is CASSLWREGWETQYF. The DNA for the CDR3 is TGTGCCAGCAGTTTATGGAGGGAGGGTTGGGAGACCCAGTACTTC. Using reference TRBV28 and TRBJ2-5 for the parts outside the CDR3, the full variable domain is DVKVTQSSRYLVKRTGEKVFLECVQDMDHENMFWYRQDPGLGLRLIYFSYDVKMKEKGDIPEGYSVSREKKERFSLILESASTNQTSMYLCASSLWREGWETQYFGPGTRLLVL.

This clonotype was picked up many times. V and J are TRBV5-1 and TRBJ2-6; possibly TRBD2 for D (6 bases). CDR1 SGHRS and CDR2 YFSETQ come from the germline V gene. With 5 bases removed from V and 0 bases from J, the gap between germline ends came to 9 bases. The CDR3 length is 15 residues. The CDR3 DNA reads as TGCGCCAGCAGGATGGGGGGCTCTGGGGCCAACGTCCTGACTTTC. It specifies CASRMGGSGANVLTF.

This clonotype was seen at least ten times. V usage is TRBV20-1 and J usage is TRBJ2-3, with TRBD2 identical over 11 bases. The V gene's germline CDR1 is DFQATT and CDR2 SNEGSKA (reference sequence). Unmatched junction bases numbered 3, after V lost 6 bases and J lost 4 bases. The CDR3 contains 13 residues. This chain's CDR3 is CSAPGLAADTQYF. CDR3 in DNA: TGCAGTGCACCGGGACTAGCGGCAGATACGCAGTATTTT.

This clonotype was found a few times. This chain links TRBV7-9 with TRBJ2-6; D is possibly TRBD1 or TRBD2 (6 bases each). The CDR3 is made up of 16 amino acids. Germline V gene lookup returns CDR1 SEHNR and CDR2 FQNEAQ (reference sequence). V was shortened by 7 bases and J by 2 bases, with 15 bases between the two germline ends. This CDR3 is CASTSGGLTGANVLTF. Here the CDR3 DNA reads TGTGCCAGCACCAGTGGGGGGCTAACTGGGGCCAACGTCCTGACTTTC.

This clonotype was found a few times. J is TRBJ1-3 and V is TRBV5-5; 8 bases map to TRBD1. Unmatched junction bases numbered 5, after V lost 4 bases and J lost 2 bases. This CDR3 has 15 amino acids. The germline V gene has CDR1 SGHKS and CDR2 YYEKEE (reference sequence). For the CDR3, the DNA is TGTGCCAGCAGCCCTATGGGACAGGCTGGAAACACCATATATTTT. It encodes CASSPMGQAGNTIYF.

The chain uses TRBV24-1 and TRBJ2-1; 7 nucleotides align to TRBD1. This CDR3 is built from 12 residues. V was pared by 4 bases and J by 9 bases, with 2 bases of the junction left unmatched. Germline CDR1 reads KGHDR; CDR2 reads SFDVKD. The CDR3 protein is CATSDYRGEQFF. As DNA, the CDR3 is TGTGCCACCAGTGACTACAGGGGTGAGCAGTTCTTC.

This clonotype was observed at least ten times. V is TRBV11-2 and J is TRBJ2-1, with 7 bases fitting TRBD2. The CDR3 runs 16 residues. The trim removed 1 base at V and 9 bases at J, leaving 12 bases unmatched. Germline V lookup: CDR1 SGHAT, CDR2 FQNNGV. The CDR3 sequence: CASSLASGKRDGEQFF. DNA of the CDR3: TGTGCCAGCAGCTTAGCATCCGGGAAGCGGGACGGTGAGCAGTTCTTC. Based on the CDR3 plus reference TRBV11-2 and TRBJ2-1, the full variable domain is EAGVAQSPRYKIIEKRQSVAFWCNPISGHATLYWYQQILGQGPKLLIQFQNNGVVDDSQLPKDRFSAERLKGVDSTLKIQPAKLEDSAVYLCASSLASGKRDGEQFFGPGTRLTVL.

At least ten counts were recorded for this clonotype. This chain connects TRBV7-2 to TRBJ2-7; tentative D call: TRBD2 (5 bases). The V and J ends lost 3 bases and 7 bases respectively, with 16 bases between them. The CDR3 sequence is 14 residues long. The germline gives CDR1 SGHTA, CDR2 FQGNSA. CDR3 nucleotide sequence: TGTGCCAGCAGCTTCAAGGGCGGGCCCCAGGAGCAGTACTTC. Residues: CASSFKGGPQEQYF.

Many counts were recorded for this clonotype. This rearrangement joins TRBV15 to TRBJ1-1; D gene ambiguous. Trimming pared 1 base from V and 0 bases from J, leaving 9 bases between. Germline V gene lookup returns CDR1 LNHNV and CDR2 YYDKDF (reference sequence). This CDR3 is built from 15 residues. The DNA for the CDR3 is TGTGCCACCAGCAGAGGGGGAGGGATGAACACTGAAGCTTTCTTT. Translated, it gives CATSRGGGMNTEAFF.

In this sample, this clonotype turned up many times. This chain uses TRBV6-5 with TRBJ1-5; D is undetermined. The CDR3 is 14 residues long. Germline-derived CDR1 and CDR2 are MNHEY and SVGAGI. Deletions cut 2 bases from V and 2 bases from J, with 7 bases between. The CDR3 here is CASSYREGNQPQHF. The CDR3 nucleotides are TGTGCCAGCAGTTACAGGGAGGGCAATCAGCCCCAGCATTTT.

This clonotype was counted ten times or more. The V call is TRBV6-6, the J call TRBJ2-7; no clear D. The length of the CDR3 is 11 residues. Germline V CDR1 and CDR2: MNHNY, SVGAGI (reference sequence). V shed 8 bases and J shed 7 bases, with 12 bases lying between them. As DNA, the CDR3 is TGTGCCAGCGGCCCTAAGAGGGAGCAGTACTTC. The encoded protein is CASGPKREQYF.

The rearrangement joins TRBV2 to TRBJ2-5; TRBD1 matches 7 bases. Unmatched junction bases numbered 8, after V lost 0 bases and J lost 4 bases. Germline values: CDR1 SNHLY, CDR2 FYNNEI. The CDR3 length is 16 residues. The CDR3 DNA follows: TGTGCCAGCAGTGAAGCGCTTCAGGGGGTGAGAGAGACCCAGTACTTC. Protein sequence: CASSEALQGVRETQYF. The variable domain in full, completed from reference TRBV2 and TRBJ2-5, reads EPEVTQTPSHQVTQMGQEVILRCVPISNHLYFYWYRQILGQKVEFLVSFYNNEISEKSEIFDDQFSVERPDGSNFTLKIRSTKLEDSAMYFCASSEALQGVRETQYFGPGTRLLVL.

The chain has TRBV6-1 and TRBJ2-6; D might be TRBD2 (7 bases). This CDR3 has 17 amino acids. V lost 7 bases to trimming and J lost 2 bases, with 18 bases between them. Germline V gene data show CDR1 as MNHNS and CDR2 as SASEGT. The CDR3 DNA is TGTGCCAGCACCCCGAGGGGGGGCAGTCCTGGGGCCAACGTCCTGACTTTC. Residues: CASTPRGGSPGANVLTF.

This clonotype was seen ten or more times. This chain joins TRBV20-1 and TRBJ2-5; D may correspond to TRBD1 or TRBD2 (5 bases each). The CDR3 is 12 residues long. Germline values: CDR1 DFQATT, CDR2 SNEGSKA (reference sequence). Trimming removed 6 bases at V and 2 bases at J, with 10 bases between. CDR3 bases: TGCAGTGCAGGGACGGGGCAAGAGACCCAGTACTTC. Its protein is CSAGTGQETQYF.

This clonotype was detected many times. The chain joins TRBV15 to TRBJ2-3; D remains ambiguous. Trimming shortened V by 0 bases and J by 2 bases, and 12 bases separated the two germline ends. CDR1 and CDR2 from the germline V gene are LNHNV and YYDKDF (reference sequence). The CDR3 sequence is 16 residues long. CDR3 sequence (DNA): TGTGCCACCAGCAGAGAGGGCGAGACACTCACAGATACGCAGTATTTT. Encoded protein: CATSREGETLTDTQYF.